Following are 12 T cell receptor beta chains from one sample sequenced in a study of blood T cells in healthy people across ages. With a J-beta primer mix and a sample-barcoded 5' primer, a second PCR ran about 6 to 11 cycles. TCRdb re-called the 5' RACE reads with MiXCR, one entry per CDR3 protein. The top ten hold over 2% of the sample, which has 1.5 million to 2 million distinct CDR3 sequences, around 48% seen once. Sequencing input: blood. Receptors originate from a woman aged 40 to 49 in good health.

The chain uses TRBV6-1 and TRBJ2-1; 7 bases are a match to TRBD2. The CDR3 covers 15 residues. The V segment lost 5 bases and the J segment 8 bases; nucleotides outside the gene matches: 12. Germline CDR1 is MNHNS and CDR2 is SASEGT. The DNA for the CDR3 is TGTGCCAGCAGTCCACTCTCCAGCGGGGACGATGAGCAGTTCTTC. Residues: CASSPLSSGDDEQFF.

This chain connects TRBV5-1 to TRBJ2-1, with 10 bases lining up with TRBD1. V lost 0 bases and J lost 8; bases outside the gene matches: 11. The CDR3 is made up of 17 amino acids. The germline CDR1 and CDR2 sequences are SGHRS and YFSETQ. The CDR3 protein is CASSLVIGTGEFDEQFF. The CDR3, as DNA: TGCGCCAGCAGCTTGGTTATCGGGACAGGGGAATTCGATGAGCAGTTCTTC.

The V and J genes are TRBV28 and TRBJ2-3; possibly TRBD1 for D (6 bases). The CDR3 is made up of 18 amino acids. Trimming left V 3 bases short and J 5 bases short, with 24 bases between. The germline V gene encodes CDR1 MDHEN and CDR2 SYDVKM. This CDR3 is CASSFPVRRQGIGDTQYF. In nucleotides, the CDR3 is TGTGCCAGCAGTTTTCCCGTGAGGCGGCAGGGGATAGGAGATACGCAGTATTTT.

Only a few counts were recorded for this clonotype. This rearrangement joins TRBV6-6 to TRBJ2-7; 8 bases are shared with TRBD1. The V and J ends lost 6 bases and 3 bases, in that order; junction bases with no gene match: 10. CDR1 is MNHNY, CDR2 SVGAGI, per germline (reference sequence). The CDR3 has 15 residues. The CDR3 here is CASSYGQGYNYEQYF. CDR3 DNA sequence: TGTGCCAGCAGCTACGGACAGGGTTATAACTACGAGCAGTACTTC.

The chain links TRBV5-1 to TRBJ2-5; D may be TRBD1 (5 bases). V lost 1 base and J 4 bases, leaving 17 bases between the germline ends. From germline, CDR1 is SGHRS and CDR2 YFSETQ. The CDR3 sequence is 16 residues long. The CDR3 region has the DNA TGCGCCAGCAGCTTGAGGCGTCAGGGAAGTACAGAGACCCAGTACTTC. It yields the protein CASSLRRQGSTETQYF.

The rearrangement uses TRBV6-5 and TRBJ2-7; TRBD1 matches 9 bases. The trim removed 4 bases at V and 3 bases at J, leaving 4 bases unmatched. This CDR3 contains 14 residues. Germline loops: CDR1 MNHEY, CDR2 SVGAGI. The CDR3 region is CASSSNRGHYEQYF. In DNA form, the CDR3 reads TGTGCCAGCAGTTCCAACAGGGGGCACTACGAGCAGTACTTC.

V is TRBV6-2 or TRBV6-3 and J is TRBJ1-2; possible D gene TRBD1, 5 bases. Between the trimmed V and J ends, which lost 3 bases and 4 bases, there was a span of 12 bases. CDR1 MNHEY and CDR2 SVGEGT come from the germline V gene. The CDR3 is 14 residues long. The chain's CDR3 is CASSYPAGRYGYTF. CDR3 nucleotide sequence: TGTGCCAGCAGTTATCCTGCAGGGCGCTATGGCTACACCTTC.

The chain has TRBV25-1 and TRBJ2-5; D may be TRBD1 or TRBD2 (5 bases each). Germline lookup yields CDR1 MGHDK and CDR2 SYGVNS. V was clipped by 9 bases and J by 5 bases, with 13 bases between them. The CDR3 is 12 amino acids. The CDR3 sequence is CASNLGEETQYF. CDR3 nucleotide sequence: TGTGCCAGTAACCTAGGGGAGGAGACCCAGTACTTC.

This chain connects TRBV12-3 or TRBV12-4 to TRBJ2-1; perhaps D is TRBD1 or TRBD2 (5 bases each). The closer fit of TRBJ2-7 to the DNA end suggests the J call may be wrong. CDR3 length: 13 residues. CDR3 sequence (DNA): TGTGCCAGCAGTCCCGGGACCTACAATGAGCAGTACTTC. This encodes CASSPGTYNEQYF.

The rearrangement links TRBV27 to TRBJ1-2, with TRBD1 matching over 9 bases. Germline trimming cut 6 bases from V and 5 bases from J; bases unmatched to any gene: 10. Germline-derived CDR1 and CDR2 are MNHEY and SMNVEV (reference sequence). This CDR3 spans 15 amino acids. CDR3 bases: TGTGCCAGCAGGGAAACCGGGACAGGGCAGTATGGCTACACCTTC. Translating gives CASRETGTGQYGYTF.

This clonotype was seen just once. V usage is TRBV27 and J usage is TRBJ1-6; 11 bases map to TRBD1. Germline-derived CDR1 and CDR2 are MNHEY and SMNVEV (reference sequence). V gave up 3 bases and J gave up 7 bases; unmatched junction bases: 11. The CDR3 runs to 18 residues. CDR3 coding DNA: TGTGCCAGCAGTTTCCTTGGGACAGGGGGACCCTTGAATTCACCCCTCCACTTT. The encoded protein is CASSFLGTGGPLNSPLHF.

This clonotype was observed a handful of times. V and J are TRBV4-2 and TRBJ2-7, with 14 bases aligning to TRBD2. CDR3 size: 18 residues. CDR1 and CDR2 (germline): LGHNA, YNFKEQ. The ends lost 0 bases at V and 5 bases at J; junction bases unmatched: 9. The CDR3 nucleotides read TGTGCCAGCAGCCAAGAGTTGCCGACTAGCGGGAGGGTAAACGAGCAGTACTTC. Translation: CASSQELPTSGRVNEQYF.